The TCR beta chain described here comes from a study of cytomegalovirus exposure and HLA in healthy donors. About this clone itself: Its antigen is currently unknown.

General observations from the study: It was about 150 TCR beta chains that were listed as cytomegalovirus-associated.

The PCR used 60 Vbeta and 13 Jbeta primers. This table comes from immunoSEQ multiplex PCR, and its TCRdb copy is limited to in-frame clones, with some not included. Here the sample spans about 140,000 clones, approximately 80% being singletons. This receptor was taken from a man between 25 and 39 years old in good health and CMV-seropositive. The specimen was PBMCs.

DNA for the CDR3: TGTGCCAGCAGTTTATCGGACACCGGGGAGCTGTTTTTT. Protein: CASSLSDTGELFF. The chain links TRBV6-5 to TRBJ2-2; no clear D. V shed 4 bases and J shed 3 bases, with 6 bases lying between them. The CDR3 is 13 residues long. Germline V gene data show CDR1 as MNHEY and CDR2 as SVGAGI.